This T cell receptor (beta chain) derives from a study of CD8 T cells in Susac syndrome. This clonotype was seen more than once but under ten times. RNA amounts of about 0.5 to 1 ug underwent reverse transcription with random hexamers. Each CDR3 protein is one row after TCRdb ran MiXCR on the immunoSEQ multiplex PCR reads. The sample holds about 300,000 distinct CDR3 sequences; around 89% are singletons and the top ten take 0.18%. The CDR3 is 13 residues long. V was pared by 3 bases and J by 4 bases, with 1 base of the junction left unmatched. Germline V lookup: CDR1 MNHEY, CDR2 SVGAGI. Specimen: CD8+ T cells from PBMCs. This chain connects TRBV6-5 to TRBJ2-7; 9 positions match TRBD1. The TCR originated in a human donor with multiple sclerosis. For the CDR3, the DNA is TGTGCCAGCAGTTATGACAGGGGGTACGAGCAGTACTTC. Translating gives CASSYDRGYEQYF.